This T cell receptor beta chain was found in a study of T cell responses to AZD1222 COVID-19 vaccine. Whole-study findings and limits: Per reports, nearly half of all spike-specific TCRs target regions that are unmutated in variants. Repertoire collection took place solely once the T cell response had peaked. Donor demographics were predominantly white British with a female majority; clonal diversity may be underestimated.

J gave up 9 bases and V 3 bases, and 7 bases lay outside the gene matches. Germline loops: CDR1 ENHRY, CDR2 SYGVKD. The CDR3 consists of 14 residues. Comment on this clone: Its antigen is unknown.

Only in-frame clones appear in the TCRdb table, and some are missing; sequencing was by immunoSEQ multiplex PCR. The profile shows 150,000 to 180,000 clones, more than 75% of them singletons. This TCR derives from an adult who received the AZD1222 COVID-19 vaccine. This chain uses TRBV10-3 with TRBJ2-1, with 8 bases fitting TRBD2. The starting material was peripheral blood, obtained 28 days after the second AZD1222 dose. The CDR3: CAISEIQLAAEQFF. In nucleotides, the CDR3 is TGTGCCATCAGTGAAATACAACTAGCGGCTGAGCAGTTCTTC.